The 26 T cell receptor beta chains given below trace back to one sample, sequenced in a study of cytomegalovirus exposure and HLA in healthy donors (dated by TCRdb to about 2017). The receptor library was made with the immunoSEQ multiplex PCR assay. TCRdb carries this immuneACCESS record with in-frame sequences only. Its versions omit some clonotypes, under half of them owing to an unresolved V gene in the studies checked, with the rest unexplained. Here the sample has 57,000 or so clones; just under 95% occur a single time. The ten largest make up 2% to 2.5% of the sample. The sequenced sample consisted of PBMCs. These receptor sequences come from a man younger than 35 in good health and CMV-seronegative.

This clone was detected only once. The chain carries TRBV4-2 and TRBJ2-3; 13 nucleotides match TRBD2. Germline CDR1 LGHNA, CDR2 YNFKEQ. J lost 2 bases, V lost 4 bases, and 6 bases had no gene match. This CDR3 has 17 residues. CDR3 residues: CASSPRTSGGVTDTQYF. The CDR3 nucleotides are TGTGCCAGCAGCCCGAGGACTAGCGGGGGAGTCACAGATACGCAGTATTTT.

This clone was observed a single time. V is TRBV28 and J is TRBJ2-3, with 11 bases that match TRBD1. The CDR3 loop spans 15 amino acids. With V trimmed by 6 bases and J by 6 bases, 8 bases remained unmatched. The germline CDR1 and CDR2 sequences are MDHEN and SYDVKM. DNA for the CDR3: TGTGCCAGCAGCAGGCGGACAGGGGGCATCGATACGCAGTATTTT. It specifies CASSRRTGGIDTQYF.

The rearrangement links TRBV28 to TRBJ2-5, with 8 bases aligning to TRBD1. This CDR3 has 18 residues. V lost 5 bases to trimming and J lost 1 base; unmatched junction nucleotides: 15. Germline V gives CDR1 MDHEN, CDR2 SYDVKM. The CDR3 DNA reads TGTGCCAGCAGTATCGGCCAGGGGGCATCCCCCGCCCAAGAGACCCAGTACTTC. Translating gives CASSIGQGASPAQETQYF.

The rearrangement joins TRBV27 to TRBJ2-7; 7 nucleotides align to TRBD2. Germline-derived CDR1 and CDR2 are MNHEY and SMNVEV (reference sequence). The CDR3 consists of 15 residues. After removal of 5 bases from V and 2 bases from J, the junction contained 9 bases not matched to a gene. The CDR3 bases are TGTGCCAGCAGTACCTTAGCGGGTAAAACCTACGAGCAGTACTTC. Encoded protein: CASSTLAGKTYEQYF.

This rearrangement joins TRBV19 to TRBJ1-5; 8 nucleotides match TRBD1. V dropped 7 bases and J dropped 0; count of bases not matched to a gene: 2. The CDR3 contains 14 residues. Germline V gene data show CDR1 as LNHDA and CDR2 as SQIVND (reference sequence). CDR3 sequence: CASTDRDSNQPQHF. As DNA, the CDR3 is TGTGCCAGTACGGACAGGGATAGCAATCAGCCCCAGCATTTT.

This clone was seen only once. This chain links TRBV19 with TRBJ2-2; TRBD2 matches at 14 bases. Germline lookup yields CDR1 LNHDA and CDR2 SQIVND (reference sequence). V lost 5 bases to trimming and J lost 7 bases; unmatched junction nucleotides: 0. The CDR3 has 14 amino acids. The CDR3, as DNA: TGTGCCAGTAGTGGGACTAGCGGGAGCGGGGAGCTGTTTTTT. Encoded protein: CASSGTSGSGELFF.

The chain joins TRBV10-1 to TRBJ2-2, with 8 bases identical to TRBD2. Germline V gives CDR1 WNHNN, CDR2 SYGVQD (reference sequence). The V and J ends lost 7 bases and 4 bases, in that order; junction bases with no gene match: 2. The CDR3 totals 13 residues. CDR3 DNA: TGCGCCAGCAAGACTAGCGTCACCGGGGAGCTGTTTTTT. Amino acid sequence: CASKTSVTGELFF.

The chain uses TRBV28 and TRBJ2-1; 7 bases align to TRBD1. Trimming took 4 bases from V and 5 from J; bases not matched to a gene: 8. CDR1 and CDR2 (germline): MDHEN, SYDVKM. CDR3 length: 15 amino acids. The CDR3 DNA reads TGTGCCAGCAGTTCTCACGACAGGGCCAACAATGAGCAGTTCTTC. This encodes CASSSHDRANNEQFF. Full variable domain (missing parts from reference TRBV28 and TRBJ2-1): DVKVTQSSRYLVKRTGEKVFLECVQDMDHENMFWYRQDPGLGLRLIYFSYDVKMKEKGDIPEGYSVSREKKERFSLILESASTNQTSMYLCASSSHDRANNEQFFGPGTRLTVL.

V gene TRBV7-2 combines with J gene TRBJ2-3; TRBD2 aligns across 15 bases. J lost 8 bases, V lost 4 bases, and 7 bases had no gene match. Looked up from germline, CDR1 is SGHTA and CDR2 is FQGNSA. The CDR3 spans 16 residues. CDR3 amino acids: CASSSGTSGRLGTQYF. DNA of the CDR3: TGTGCCAGCAGCTCCGGGACTAGCGGGAGGTTGGGTACGCAGTATTTT.

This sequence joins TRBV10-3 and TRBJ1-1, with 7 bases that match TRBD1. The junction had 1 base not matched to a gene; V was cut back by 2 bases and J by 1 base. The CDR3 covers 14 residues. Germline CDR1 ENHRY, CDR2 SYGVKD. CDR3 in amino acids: CAISEGQENTEAFF. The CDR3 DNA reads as TGTGCCATCAGTGAGGGACAGGAGAACACTGAAGCTTTCTTT.

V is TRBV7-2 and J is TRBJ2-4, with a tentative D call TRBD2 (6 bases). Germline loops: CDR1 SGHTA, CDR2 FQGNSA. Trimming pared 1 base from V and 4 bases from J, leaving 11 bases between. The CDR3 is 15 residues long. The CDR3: CASSLGAGSKNIQYF. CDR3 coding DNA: TGTGCCAGCAGCTTAGGTGCCGGGAGTAAAAACATTCAGTACTTC.

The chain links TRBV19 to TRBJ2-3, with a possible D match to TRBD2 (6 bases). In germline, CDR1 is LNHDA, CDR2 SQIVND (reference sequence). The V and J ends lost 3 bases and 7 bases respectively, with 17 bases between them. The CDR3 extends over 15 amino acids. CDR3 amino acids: CASSIWSGPDNTQYF. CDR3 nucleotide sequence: TGTGCCAGTAGTATCTGGAGCGGGCCAGACAATACGCAGTATTTT.

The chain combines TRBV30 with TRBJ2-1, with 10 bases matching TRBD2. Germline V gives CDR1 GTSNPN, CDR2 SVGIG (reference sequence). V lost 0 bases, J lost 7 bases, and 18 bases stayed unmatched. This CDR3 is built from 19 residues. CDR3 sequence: CAWSVPPLAGDPAANEQFF. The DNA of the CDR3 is TGTGCCTGGAGTGTACCCCCTCTAGCGGGAGACCCGGCTGCAAATGAGCAGTTCTTC.

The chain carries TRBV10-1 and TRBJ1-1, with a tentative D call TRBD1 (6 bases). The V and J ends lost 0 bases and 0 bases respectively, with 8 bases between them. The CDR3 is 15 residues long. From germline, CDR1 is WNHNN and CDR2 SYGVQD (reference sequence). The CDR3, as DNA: TGCGCCAGCAGTGAGTCGACAGGCGTGAACACTGAAGCTTTCTTT. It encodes CASSESTGVNTEAFF.

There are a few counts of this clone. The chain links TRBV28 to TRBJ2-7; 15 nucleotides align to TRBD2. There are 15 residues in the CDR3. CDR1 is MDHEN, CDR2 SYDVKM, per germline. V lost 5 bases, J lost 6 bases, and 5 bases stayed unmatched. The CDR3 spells CASSPGTSGRSEQYF. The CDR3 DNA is TGTGCCAGCAGTCCTGGGACTAGCGGGAGGTCCGAGCAGTACTTC.

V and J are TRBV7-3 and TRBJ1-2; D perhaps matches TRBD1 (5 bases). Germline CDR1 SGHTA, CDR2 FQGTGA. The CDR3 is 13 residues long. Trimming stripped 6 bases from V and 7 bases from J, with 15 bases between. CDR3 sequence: CASSSSQGSGYTF. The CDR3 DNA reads TGTGCCAGCAGTTCAAGCCAGGGTAGTGGCTACACCTTC. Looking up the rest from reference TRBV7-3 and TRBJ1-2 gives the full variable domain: GAGVSQTPSNKVTEKGKYVELRCDPISGHTALYWYRQSLGQGPEFLIYFQGTGAADDSGLPNDRFFAVRPEGSVSTLKIQRTERGDSAVYLCASSSSQGSGYTFGSGTRLTVV.

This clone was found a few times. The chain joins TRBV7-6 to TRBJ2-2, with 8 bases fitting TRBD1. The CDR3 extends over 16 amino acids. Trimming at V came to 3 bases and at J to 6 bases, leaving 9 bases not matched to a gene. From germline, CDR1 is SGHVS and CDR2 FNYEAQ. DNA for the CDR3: TGTGCCAGCAGCTTTCAGACCGGGACAGGCCCCGGGGAGCTGTTTTTT. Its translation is CASSFQTGTGPGELFF.

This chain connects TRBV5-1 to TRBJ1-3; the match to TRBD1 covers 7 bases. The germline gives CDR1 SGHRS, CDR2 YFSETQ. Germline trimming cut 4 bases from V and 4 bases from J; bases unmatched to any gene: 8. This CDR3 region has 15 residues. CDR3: CASSHGQAAGNTIYF. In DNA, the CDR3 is TGCGCCAGCAGCCACGGACAGGCTGCCGGAAACACCATATATTTT.

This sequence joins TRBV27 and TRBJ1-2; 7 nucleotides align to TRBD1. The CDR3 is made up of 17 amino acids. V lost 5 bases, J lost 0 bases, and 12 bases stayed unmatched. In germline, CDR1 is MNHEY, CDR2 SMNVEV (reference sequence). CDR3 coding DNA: TGTGCCAGCAGTCGACAACTCAGACAGGGAGCTAACTATGGCTACACCTTC. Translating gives CASSRQLRQGANYGYTF.

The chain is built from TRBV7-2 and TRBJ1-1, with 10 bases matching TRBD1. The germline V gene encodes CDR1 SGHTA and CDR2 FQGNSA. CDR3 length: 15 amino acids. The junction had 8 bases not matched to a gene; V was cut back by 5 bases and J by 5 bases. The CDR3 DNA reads TGTGCCAGCAGCACTATGACAGGGGGCAGGACTGAAGCTTTCTTT. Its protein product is CASSTMTGGRTEAFF.

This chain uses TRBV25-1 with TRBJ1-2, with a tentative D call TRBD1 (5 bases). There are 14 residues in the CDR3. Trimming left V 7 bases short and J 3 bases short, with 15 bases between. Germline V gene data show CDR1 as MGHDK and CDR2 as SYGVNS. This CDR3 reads CASTPGGSYYGYTF. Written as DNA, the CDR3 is TGTGCCAGCACCCCCGGGGGTTCCTACTATGGCTACACCTTC.

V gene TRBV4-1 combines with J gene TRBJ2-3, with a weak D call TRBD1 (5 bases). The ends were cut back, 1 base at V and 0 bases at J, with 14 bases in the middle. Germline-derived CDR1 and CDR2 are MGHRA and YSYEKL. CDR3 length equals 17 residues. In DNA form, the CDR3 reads TGCGCCAGCAGCCAAGCGAAGGTCGGACACAGCACAGATACGCAGTATTTT. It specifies CASSQAKVGHSTDTQYF.

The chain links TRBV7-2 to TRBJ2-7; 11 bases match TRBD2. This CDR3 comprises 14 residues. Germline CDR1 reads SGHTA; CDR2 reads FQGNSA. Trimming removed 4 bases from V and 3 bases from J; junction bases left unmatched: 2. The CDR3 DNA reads TGTGCCAGCAGCTATCTAGCGGGAGGCTACGAGCAGTACTTC. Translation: CASSYLAGGYEQYF. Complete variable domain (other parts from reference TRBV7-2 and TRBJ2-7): GAGVSQSPSNKVTEKGKDVELRCDPISGHTALYWYRQSLGQGLEFLIYFQGNSAPDKSGLPSDRFSAERTGGSVSTLTIQRTQQEDSAVYLCASSYLAGGYEQYFGPGTRLTVT.

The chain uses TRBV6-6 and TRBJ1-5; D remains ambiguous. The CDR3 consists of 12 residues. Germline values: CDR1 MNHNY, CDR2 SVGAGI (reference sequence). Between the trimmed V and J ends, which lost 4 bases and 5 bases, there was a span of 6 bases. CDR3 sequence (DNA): TGTGCCAGCAGTTTAATAGATCAGCCCCAGCATTTT. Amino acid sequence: CASSLIDQPQHF.

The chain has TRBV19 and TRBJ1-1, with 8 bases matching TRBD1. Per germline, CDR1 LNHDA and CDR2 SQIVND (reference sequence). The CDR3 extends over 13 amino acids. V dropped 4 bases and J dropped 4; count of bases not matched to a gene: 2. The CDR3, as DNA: TGTGCCAGTAGTAGGACAGGGACCACTGAAGCTTTCTTT. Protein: CASSRTGTTEAFF. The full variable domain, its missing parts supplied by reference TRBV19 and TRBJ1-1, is DGGITQSPKYLFRKEGQNVTLSCEQNLNHDAMYWYRQDPGQGLRLIYYSQIVNDFQKGDIAEGYSVSREKKESFPLTVTSAQKNPTAFYLCASSRTGTTEAFFGQGTRLTVV.

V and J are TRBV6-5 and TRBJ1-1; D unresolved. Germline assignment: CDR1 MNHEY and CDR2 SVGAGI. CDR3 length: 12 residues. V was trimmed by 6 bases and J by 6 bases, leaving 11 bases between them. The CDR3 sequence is CASRSPGSEAFF. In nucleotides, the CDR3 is TGTGCCAGCAGGTCCCCGGGGTCTGAAGCTTTCTTT.